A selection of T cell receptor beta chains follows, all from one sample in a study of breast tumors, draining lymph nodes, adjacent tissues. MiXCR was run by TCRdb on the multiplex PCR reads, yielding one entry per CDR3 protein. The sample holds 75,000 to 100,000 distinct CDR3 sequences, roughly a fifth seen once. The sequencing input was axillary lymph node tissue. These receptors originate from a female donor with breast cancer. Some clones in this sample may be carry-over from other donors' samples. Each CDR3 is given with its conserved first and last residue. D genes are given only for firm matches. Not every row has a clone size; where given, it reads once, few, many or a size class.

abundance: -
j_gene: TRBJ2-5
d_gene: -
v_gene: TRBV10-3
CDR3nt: TGTGCCATCCGGCCACCAGCGAGTCAAGAGACCCAGTACTTC
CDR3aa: CAIRPPASQETQYF

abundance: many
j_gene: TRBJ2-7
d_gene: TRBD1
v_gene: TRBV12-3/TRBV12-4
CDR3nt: TGTGCCAGCAGCCTCGGTCGGACAGGGAGGGAGCAGTACTTC
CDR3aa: CASSLGRTGREQYF

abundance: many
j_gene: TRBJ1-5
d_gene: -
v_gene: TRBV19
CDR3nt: TGTGCCAGTAGTTCCACATACAATCAGCCCCAGCATTTT
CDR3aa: CASSSTYNQPQHF

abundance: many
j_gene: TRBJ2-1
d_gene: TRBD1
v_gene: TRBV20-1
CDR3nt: TGCAGTGCTCATCGGACAGGGGGGGGGGATGAGCAGTTCTTC
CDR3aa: CSAHRTGGGDEQFF

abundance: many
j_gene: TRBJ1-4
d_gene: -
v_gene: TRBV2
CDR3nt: TGTGCCAGTGAAAGGGTCGAAGATGAAAAACTGTTTTTT
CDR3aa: CASERVEDEKLFF

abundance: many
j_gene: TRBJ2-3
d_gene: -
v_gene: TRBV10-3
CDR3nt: TGTGCCATCGTGGCTAACGATACGCAGTATTTT
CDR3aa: CAIVANDTQYF

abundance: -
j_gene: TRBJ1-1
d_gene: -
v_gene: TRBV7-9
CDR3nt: TGTGCCAGCGCCGTTGGAGGGGTCATGAACACTGAAGCTTTCTTT
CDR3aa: CASAVGGVMNTEAFF

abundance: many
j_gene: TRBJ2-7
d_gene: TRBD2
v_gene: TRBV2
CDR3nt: TGTGCCAGCAGTGCGGGACTAGCGCCTACCTACGAGCAGTACTTC
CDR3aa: CASSAGLAPTYEQYF

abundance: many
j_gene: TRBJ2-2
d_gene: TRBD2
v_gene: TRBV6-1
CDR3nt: TGTGCCAGCAAACTGACTAGCGGGAAATACACCGGGGAGCTGTTTTTT
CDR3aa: CASKLTSGKYTGELFF

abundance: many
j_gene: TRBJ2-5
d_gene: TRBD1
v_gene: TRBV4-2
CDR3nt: TGTGCCAGCAGCTCGCCGGGACAGGGAGGAGAGACCCAGTACTTC
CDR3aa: CASSSPGQGGETQYF

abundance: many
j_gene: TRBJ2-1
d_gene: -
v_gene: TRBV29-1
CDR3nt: TGCAGCGTTGAAGACCTCGCAGACCTCCCGTTCTTC
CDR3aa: CSVEDLADLPFF

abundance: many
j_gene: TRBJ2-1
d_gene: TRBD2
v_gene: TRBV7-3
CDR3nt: TGTGCCAGCAGCTTAATAGCGGGAGGGTACCGCAATGAGCAGTTCTTC
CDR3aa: CASSLIAGGYRNEQFF

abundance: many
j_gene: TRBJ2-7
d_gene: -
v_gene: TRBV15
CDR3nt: TGTGCCACCAGCAGAGACAGGGGTACCTACGAGCAGTACTTC
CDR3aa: CATSRDRGTYEQYF

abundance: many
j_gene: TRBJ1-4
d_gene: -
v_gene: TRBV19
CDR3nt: TGTGCCAGTAAGAGGCAGGGAGAGGAAAAACTGTTTTTT
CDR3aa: CASKRQGEEKLFF

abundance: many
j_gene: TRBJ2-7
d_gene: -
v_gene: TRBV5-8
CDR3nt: TGTGCCAGCAGCTACGACCCCCCCGACGAGCAGTACTTC
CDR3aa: CASSYDPPDEQYF

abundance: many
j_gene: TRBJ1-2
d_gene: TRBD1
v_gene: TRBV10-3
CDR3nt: TGTGCCATCAGTGGGACAGGGAACTATGGCTACACCTTC
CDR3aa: CAISGTGNYGYTF

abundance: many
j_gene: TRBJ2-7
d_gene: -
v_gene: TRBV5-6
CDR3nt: TGTGCCAGCAGCTTGGCTGCAGCCTCCTACGAGCAGTACTTC
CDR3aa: CASSLAAASYEQYF

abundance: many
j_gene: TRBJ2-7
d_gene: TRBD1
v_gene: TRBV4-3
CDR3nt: TGCGCCAGCAGCCAAGACTCCAGGGGGCGAGAGCAGTACTTC
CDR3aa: CASSQDSRGREQYF

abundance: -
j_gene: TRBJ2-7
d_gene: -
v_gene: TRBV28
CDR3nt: TGTGCCAGTCGATCCGGGGAGACCATCTACGAGCAGTACTTC
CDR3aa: CASRSGETIYEQYF

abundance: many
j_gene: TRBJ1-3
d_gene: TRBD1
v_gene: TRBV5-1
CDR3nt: TGCGCCAGCAGCTTGGCCCCGGGACAGCGAGGAAACACCATATATTTT
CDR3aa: CASSLAPGQRGNTIYF

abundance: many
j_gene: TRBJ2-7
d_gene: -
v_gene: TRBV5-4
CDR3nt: TGTGCCAGCAGCTCGATACTAGAATCCTCCTACGAGCAGTACTTC
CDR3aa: CASSSILESSYEQYF

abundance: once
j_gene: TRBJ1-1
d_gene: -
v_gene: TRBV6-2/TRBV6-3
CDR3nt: TGTGCCAGCAGCTTCATGGCAGGTAACACTGAAGCTTTCTTT
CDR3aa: CASSFMAGNTEAFF

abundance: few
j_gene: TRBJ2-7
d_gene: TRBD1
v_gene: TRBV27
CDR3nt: TGTGCCAGCAGACCTACAGGGGGATTCGTCTACGAGCAGTACTTC
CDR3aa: CASRPTGGFVYEQYF

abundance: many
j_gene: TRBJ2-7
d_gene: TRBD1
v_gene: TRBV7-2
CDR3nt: TGTGCCAGCAGCTGGGACAGGGGTTACGAGCAGTACTTC
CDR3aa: CASSWDRGYEQYF

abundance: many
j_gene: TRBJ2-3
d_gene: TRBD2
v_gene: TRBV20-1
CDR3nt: TGCAGTGCTAGAGACCCCCGGACTAGCGGGAGAAAGGATACGCAGTATTTT
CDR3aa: CSARDPRTSGRKDTQYF

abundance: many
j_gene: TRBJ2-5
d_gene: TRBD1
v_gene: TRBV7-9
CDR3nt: TGTGCCAGCAGCTCGACTGGGGGACAGGTAGTGCAAGAGACCCAGTACTTC
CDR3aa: CASSSTGGQVVQETQYF

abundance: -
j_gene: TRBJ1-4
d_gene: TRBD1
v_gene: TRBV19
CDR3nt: TGTGCCAGTAGCCCCGGGACAGAGAGAATGTTTTTT
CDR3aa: CASSPGTERMFF

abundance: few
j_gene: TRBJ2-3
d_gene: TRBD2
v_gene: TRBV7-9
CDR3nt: TGTGCCAGCAGCCCCGGGGGGGGGGGCGGTGGTACAGATACGCAGTATTTT
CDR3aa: CASSPGGGGGGTDTQYF